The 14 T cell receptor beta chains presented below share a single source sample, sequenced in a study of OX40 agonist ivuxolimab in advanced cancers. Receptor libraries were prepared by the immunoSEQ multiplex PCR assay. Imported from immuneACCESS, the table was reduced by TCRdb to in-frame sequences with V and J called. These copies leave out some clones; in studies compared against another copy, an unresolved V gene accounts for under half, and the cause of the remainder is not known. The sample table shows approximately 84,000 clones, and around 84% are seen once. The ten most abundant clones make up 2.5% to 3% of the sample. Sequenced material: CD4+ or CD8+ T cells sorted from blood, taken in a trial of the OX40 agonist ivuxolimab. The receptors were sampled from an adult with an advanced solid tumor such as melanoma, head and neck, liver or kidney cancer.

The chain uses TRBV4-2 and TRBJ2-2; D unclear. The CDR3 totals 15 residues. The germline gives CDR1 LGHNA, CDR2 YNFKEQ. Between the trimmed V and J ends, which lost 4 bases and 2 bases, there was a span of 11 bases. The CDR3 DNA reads TGTGCCAGCAGCCCCTCCCCTGTTAACACCGGGGAGCTGTTTTTT. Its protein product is CASSPSPVNTGELFF.

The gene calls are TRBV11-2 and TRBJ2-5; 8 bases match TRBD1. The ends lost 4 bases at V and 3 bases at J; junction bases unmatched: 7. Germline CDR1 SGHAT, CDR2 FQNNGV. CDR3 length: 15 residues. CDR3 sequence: CASSSRDRQKETQYF. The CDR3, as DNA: TGTGCCAGCAGCTCCCGGGACAGGCAAAAAGAGACCCAGTACTTC.

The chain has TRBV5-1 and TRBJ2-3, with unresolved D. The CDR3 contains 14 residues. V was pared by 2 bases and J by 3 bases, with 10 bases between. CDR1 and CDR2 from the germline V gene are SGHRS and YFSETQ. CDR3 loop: CASSFYPGTDTQYF. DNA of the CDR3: TGCGCCAGCAGCTTTTACCCCGGGACAGATACGCAGTATTTT.

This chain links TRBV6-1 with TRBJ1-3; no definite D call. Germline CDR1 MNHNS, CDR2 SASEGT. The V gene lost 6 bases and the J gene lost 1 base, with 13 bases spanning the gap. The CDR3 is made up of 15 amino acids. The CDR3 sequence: CASRRTETSGNTIYF. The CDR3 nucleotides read TGTGCCAGCAGAAGGACCGAGACTTCTGGAAACACCATATATTTT.

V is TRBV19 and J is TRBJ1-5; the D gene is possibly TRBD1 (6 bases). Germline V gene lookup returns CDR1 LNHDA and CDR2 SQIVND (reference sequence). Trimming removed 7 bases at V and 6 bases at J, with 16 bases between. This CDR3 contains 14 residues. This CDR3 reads CASTLGQGRQPQHF. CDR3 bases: TGTGCCAGTACCTTGGGGCAGGGGCGTCAGCCCCAGCATTTT.

CDR3 sequence: CASSLSTRAGGTYEQYV. The DNA for the CDR3 is TGTGCCAGCAGCTTATCTACCCGGGCAGGGGGCACCTACGAGCAGTACGTC. This chain links TRBV11-2 with TRBJ2-7, with TRBD1 identical over 8 bases. This CDR3 comprises 17 residues. Germline CDR1 is SGHAT and CDR2 is FQNNGV. With 2 bases clipped from V and 2 bases from J, the junction kept 11 bases outside the gene matches.

CDR3 region: CASSPEAGQGLSGYTF. The DNA for the CDR3 is TGTGCCAGCTCACCTGAAGCGGGACAGGGGCTCTCTGGCTACACCTTC. This rearrangement joins TRBV18 to TRBJ1-2; 10 bases align to TRBD1. The CDR3 is made up of 16 amino acids. The V and J ends lost 3 bases and 7 bases, in that order; junction bases with no gene match: 11. Germline values: CDR1 KGHSH, CDR2 LQKENI.

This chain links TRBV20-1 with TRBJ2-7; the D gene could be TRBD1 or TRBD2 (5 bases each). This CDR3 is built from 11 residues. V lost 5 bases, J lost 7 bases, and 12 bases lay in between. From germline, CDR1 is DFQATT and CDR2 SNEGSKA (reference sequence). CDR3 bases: TGCAGTGCTTCTCAGGGAGATGAGCAGTACGTC. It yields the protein CSASQGDEQYV.

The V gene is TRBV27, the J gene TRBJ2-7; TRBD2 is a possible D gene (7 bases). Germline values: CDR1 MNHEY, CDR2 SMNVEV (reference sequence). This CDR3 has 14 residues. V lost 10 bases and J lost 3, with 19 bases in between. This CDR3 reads CAIPKRGGGYEQYV. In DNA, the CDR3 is TGTGCCATACCCAAGAGGGGGGGAGGCTACGAGCAGTACGTC.

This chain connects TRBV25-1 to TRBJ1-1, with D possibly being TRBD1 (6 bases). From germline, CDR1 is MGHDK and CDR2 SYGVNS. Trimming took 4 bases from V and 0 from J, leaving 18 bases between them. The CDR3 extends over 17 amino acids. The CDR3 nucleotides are TGTGCCAGCAGTGCCAGGACAGCGAGGGAAATGAACACTGAAGCTTTCTTT. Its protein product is CASSARTAREMNTEAFF. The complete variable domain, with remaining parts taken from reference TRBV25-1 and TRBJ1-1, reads EADIYQTPRYLVIGTGKKITLECSQTMGHDKMYWYQQDPGMELHLIHYSYGVNSTEKGDLSSESTVSRIRTEHFPLTLESARPSHTSQYLCASSARTAREMNTEAFFGQGTRLTVV.

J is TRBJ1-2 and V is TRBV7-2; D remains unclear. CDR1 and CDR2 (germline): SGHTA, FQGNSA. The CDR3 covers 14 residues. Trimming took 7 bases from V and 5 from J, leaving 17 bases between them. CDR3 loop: CASTDRVGWYGYTF. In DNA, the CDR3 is TGTGCCAGCACCGATAGGGTCGGGTGGTATGGCTACACCTTC.

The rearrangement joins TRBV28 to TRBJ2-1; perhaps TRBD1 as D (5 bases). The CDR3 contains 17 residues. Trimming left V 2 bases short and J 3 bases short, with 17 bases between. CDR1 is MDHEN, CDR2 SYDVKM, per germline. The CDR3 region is CASSLPLQVGSYNEQFF. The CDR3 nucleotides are TGTGCCAGCAGTTTACCCCTACAGGTCGGCAGCTACAATGAGCAGTTCTTC. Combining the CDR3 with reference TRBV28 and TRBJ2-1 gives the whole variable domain DVKVTQSSRYLVKRTGEKVFLECVQDMDHENMFWYRQDPGLGLRLIYFSYDVKMKEKGDIPEGYSVSREKKERFSLILESASTNQTSMYLCASSLPLQVGSYNEQFFGPGTRLTVL.

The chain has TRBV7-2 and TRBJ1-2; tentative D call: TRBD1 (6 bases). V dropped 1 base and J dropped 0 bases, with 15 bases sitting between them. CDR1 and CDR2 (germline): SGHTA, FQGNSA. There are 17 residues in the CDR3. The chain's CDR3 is CASSLEAGALANYGYTF. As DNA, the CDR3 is TGTGCCAGCAGCTTAGAGGCAGGGGCCTTAGCTAACTATGGCTACACCTTC.

The CDR3 nucleotides are TGTGCCAGCAGCTTGGCGGCAAAGGGCGGGGAGCTGTTTTTT. It translates to CASSLAAKGGELFF. The V gene is TRBV5-8, the J gene TRBJ2-2; D not certain. Deletions cut 0 bases from V and 7 bases from J, with 10 bases between. The CDR3 runs 14 residues. Germline V gene sequence: CDR1 SGHTS, CDR2 YDEGEE.